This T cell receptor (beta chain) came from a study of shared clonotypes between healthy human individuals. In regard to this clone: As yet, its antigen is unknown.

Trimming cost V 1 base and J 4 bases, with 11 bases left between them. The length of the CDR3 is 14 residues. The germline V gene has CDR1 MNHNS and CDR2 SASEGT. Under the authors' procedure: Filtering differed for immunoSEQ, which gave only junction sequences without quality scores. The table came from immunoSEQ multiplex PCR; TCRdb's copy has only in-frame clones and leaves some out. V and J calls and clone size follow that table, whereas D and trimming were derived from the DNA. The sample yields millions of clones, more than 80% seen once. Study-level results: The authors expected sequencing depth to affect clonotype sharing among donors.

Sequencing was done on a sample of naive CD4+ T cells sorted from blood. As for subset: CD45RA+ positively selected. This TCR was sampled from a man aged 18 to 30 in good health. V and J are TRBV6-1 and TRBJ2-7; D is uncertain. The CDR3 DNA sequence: TGTGCCAGCAGTGAAGACCCTTCTAAATACGAGCAGTACTTC. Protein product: CASSEDPSKYEQYF.